This is a list of T cell receptor beta chains from one sample in a study of cytomegalovirus exposure and HLA in healthy donors. Clones were sequenced by immunoSEQ multiplex PCR, and TCRdb holds only the in-frame ones, with some missing. In the table there are 80,000 to 100,000 clones, approximately 77% of which are singletons. Material for sequencing was PBMCs. These receptors all come from a human donor in good health. Each CDR3 is given with its conserved first and last residue. Fields, in order: J gene, V gene, CDR3 protein.

j_call: TRBJ2-7; v_call: TRBV19; cdr3_aa: CASRGTSGSSYEQYF
j_call: TRBJ1-5; v_call: TRBV28; cdr3_aa: CASRVGGGLNQPQHF
j_call: TRBJ2-2; v_call: TRBV13; cdr3_aa: CASSLRGSVTGELFF
j_call: TRBJ1-1; v_call: TRBV6-6; cdr3_aa: CASNAGRNTEAFF
j_call: TRBJ1-1; v_call: TRBV27; cdr3_aa: CASSSGLAEAFF
j_call: TRBJ2-2; v_call: TRBV6-5; cdr3_aa: CASSSRGTSGTGELFF
j_call: TRBJ2-4; v_call: TRBV4-3; cdr3_aa: CASSQDVSLAKNIQYF
j_call: TRBJ2-3; v_call: TRBV2; cdr3_aa: CATGPIGRTDTQYF
j_call: TRBJ1-5; v_call: TRBV25-1; cdr3_aa: CASSRGMGNQPQHF
j_call: TRBJ2-2; v_call: TRBV9; cdr3_aa: CASSGTVNTGELFF
j_call: TRBJ2-2; v_call: TRBV6-5; cdr3_aa: CASSAKGARPGELFF
j_call: TRBJ2-1; v_call: TRBV5-4; cdr3_aa: CAVRAGGSSYNEQFF
j_call: TRBJ1-1; v_call: TRBV28; cdr3_aa: CASLQGIKAFF
j_call: TRBJ1-2; v_call: TRBV29-1; cdr3_aa: CSVLGARANYGYTF
j_call: TRBJ2-7; v_call: TRBV15; cdr3_aa: CATSRDLAAYEQYF
j_call: TRBJ1-4; v_call: TRBV7-8; cdr3_aa: CASSLVRDSSLGDEKLFF
j_call: TRBJ2-7; v_call: TRBV19; cdr3_aa: CASSMQGFYEQYF
j_call: TRBJ1-3; v_call: TRBV5-1; cdr3_aa: CASSEGARDTIYF
j_call: TRBJ1-1; v_call: TRBV2; cdr3_aa: CASRLAAGMTEAFF
j_call: TRBJ1-4; v_call: TRBV18; cdr3_aa: CASSRQGRGPTNEKLFF
j_call: TRBJ1-4; v_call: TRBV7-9; cdr3_aa: CASSLRQAQNEKLFF
j_call: TRBJ2-3; v_call: TRBV18; cdr3_aa: CASSPLAGVDDTQYF
j_call: TRBJ1-6; v_call: TRBV23-1; cdr3_aa: CASARGLQGYNSPLHF
j_call: -; v_call: TRBV5-1; cdr3_aa: CASKRTSGSPYEQYF
j_call: TRBJ1-5; v_call: TRBV4-3; cdr3_aa: CASSQDVGTDQPQHF
j_call: TRBJ2-1; v_call: TRBV7-8; cdr3_aa: CASSLRQEAYNEQFF
j_call: TRBJ2-5; v_call: TRBV7-9; cdr3_aa: CASSLTSGKGETQYF